This T cell receptor beta chain emerged from a study of cytomegalovirus exposure and HLA in healthy donors listed by TCRdb under 2017. Describing the broader study: An earlier analysis of several hundred of the donors reported 250 to 350 Gb of sequence data and 117 million unique TCR beta sequences from 150 million to 200 million T cells. An early release covering about 600 HLA-typed donors comprised approximately 290 gigabases of sequencing data and around 86 million unique TCR sequences. Of the roughly 400 genotyped donors, 65% to 90% fell in the genetic ancestry cluster associated with self-reported Caucasian donors. The study was designed to test whether signatures of past pathogen exposure could be identified by cataloging public T cell receptors. The study profiled the T cell repertoires of hundreds of subjects by immunosequencing and related them to cytomegalovirus serostatus. In addition to the first cohort of approximately 670 subjects, a separate validation cohort of 130 or so different subjects was used. High-throughput TCR immunosequencing, statistical association of individual TCRs with disease status, and machine learning were combined to predict cytomegalovirus infection status. In a later analysis, previously published TCR beta repertoires from 550 to 700 donors were re-analyzed and high-resolution HLA genotyping was added so that TCR occurrence patterns could be studied. The later analysis used no new phenotypic data to find candidate immune exposures, relying instead on TCR beta sequences and their occurrence across donors. To decide whether each TCR beta V gene segment behaved as functional or pseudogenic, an earlier analysis of nearly 600 of the donors relied on high-throughput TCR beta sequencing. Alongside the repertoire data, information on donor age, sex, ethnicity and CMV serostatus was compiled. A later genetic analysis took genome-wide SNP genotypes for about three fifths of the 666 donors and used that subset as a discovery cohort. All discovery cohort repertoires had been generated on a single sequencing platform. HLA typing covered class I and class II loci at four-digit resolution. The number of typed donors differed by locus: about 620-640 for A, B, C, DRB1 and DQB1; approximately 520 for DQA1; 606 for DPA1; and around 470 for DPB1. About five DR-DQ haplotypes were treated as single units for association and clustering because of strong linkage in the cohort. Among some 400 genotyped donors of the cohort, an average of about 220,000 unique TCR beta nucleotide sequences was sequenced per donor, of which roughly 17% were non-productive.

Points on this clone: Its antigen has not been determined. No per-base quality is available; no much larger clone lies one base away.

To prepare the library, the immunoSEQ multiplex PCR assay was applied. A mixture of 60 forward primers for TCR Vbeta segments and 13 reverse primers for TCR Jbeta segments was used in the multiplex PCR. The CDR3 region of rearranged TCR beta genes was amplified from genomic DNA with a multiplex PCR assay. The amplified TCR beta libraries were sequenced on the Illumina HiSeq System as 87-base-pair reads. On the authors' methods: Across the 500 to 850 repertoires, a later analysis counted 80 million or so unique TCR beta chains, around 11 million of which were shared by at least two donors. Raw reads were error-corrected and collapsed into unique sequences with a nearest-neighbor algorithm that merged closely related sequences to remove PCR and sequencing errors. CDR3 sequences were aligned to IMGT reference sequences to assign V, D and J gene segments. For a sequence to be retained, a match of at least six nucleotides was required to both a V gene segment and a J gene segment. Rearrangements were called productive when the CDR3 lacked stop codons and stayed in frame with V and J; all others were non-productive. CDR3 was defined according to IMGT convention as the region running from the second conserved V-encoded cysteine to the conserved J-encoded phenylalanine. The earlier analysis of 500 to 600 of the donors excluded sequences that lacked an unambiguous match to a single V gene segment. An earlier analysis of roughly 590 of the donors called V segments functional above 56.7% productive rearrangements and segregating when the between-donor standard deviation exceeded 5%. To diagnose cytomegalovirus status from the catalog of TCR beta chain sequences, a statistical classification framework was built. A later analysis assigned V and J genes by comparing TCR nucleotide sequences with IMGT/GENE-DB human TR gene sequences. In a later analysis, CDR3 sequences and most-parsimonious VDJ recombination scenarios were assigned using the TCRdist pipeline. In a later analysis, each TCR beta chain was defined by its CDR3 amino acid sequence together with its V-gene family, and reads lacking a unique V-gene family were excluded. A later analysis removed 550 to 650 highly shared, low-generation-probability nucleotide sequences to deal with suspected cross-contamination and a sequencing artifact. For each public chain, a later analysis derived a clonal expansion index from normalized ranks of inferred template counts within each repertoire. A later analysis computed generation probabilities with a VDJ recombination model fitted to out-of-frame rearrangements, and checked the results against IGoR. A later analysis scored TCR-TCR, TCR-HLA and TCR-CMV co-occurrence with hypergeometric tests, applying a repertoire-size bias correction to TCR pairs. False discovery rates were estimated in a later analysis by permuting HLA or CMV assignments 20 times. In a later analysis, co-occurring TCRs were grouped using DBSCAN, and TCRdist sequence similarity was added for clustering within HLA-allele-positive subsets. Co-occurrence clustering excluded repertoires with fewer than 30,000 or more than 120,000 public chains, plus five with anomalous nucleotide sharing. TCRdb took over this immuneACCESS table, retaining in-frame rearrangements with V and J assigned. Such tables are incomplete; in checked studies, under half of the missing clones stem from an unresolved V gene, and the remainder is unexplained. The V and J calls and clone size are taken from that table; D and trimming were inferred from the DNA. In all, the sample holds about 90,000 clones, and around 70% of those were seen once. Around 22% of the sample comes from the top ten.

The cohort was made up of approximately 670 healthy bone marrow donors. At the time of sampling, every cohort member was nominally healthy, though immune exposures that went unrecorded were likely present. The donor tested CMV seropositive, placing the donor among the roughly 300 seropositive members of the cohort. Every donor gave a peripheral blood sample, and the peripheral blood mononuclear cells from that sample were used for TCR beta sequencing. The Qiagen DNeasy Blood Extraction Kit was used to extract genomic DNA from the blood cell samples. What the work shows at the level of the full study, not this receptor alone: In an earlier analysis of fewer than 700 of the donors, most TCR beta V segments appeared in productive rearrangements about 90% or about 30% of the time, broadly matching IMGT annotations. A later analysis found that TCR association rates varied across HLA loci, with DRB1 alleles showing the most associated TCRs and HLA-C alleles the fewest. The study gave a list of 150 to 200 TCR beta chains associated with cytomegalovirus. A later analysis associated approximately 17,000 TCR beta sequences with specific HLA alleles at a false discovery rate of 0.05. Several of the top co-occurrence clusters appeared to be linked to parvovirus B19, influenza, CMV and Epstein-Barr virus, according to a later analysis. Cytomegalovirus status was reported to be diagnosed by the classifier with high specificity and sensitivity in both the original and validation cohorts. A cluster of highly shared sequence variants was judged likely to represent a technical artifact of the sequencing pipeline. In a later analysis, HLA-associated TCR beta chains showed more clonal expansion and lower generation probabilities than non-associated chains that were equally common. Strong co-occurrence of HLA alleles, especially DR and DQ, made assigning TCR associations to individual alleles difficult. Most CMV-associated TCR beta chains appeared to be HLA-restricted in a later analysis, and the HLA associations seemed to be driven largely by CMV exposure. A further reported finding was that TCR beta sequences accurately predicted the HLA-A and HLA-B alleles for most subjects in the first cohort. Only TCR beta chains were sequenced in this cohort, and the absence of alpha or paired-chain data limited detectable features. Because the 87-base-pair reads could not distinguish some IMGT-functional V segments, including TRBV6-2 and TRBV6-3, those segments were excluded. For the cohort, immune exposure information was limited to CMV serostatus. Compared with the approximately 670-donor mean, donors in an Asian-associated ancestry cluster had fewer N-insertions in productive TCRs, according to a later genetic analysis. In vitro tests confirmed that a few of the cytomegalovirus-associated TCR beta chains recognize cytomegalovirus antigens. Roughly uniform sequencing depth across donors was assumed in presence/absence analyses, although this assumption may not hold. HLA typing was unavailable for some donors at each locus, so association tests used only the typed subset. The authors suggested that the approach could potentially be extended to other disease states and immunological phenotypes. The earlier analysis of around 600 of the donors excluded approximately 15 rarely observed V segments, including chromosome 9 orphons, because counts were too low. A later genetic analysis associated a missense DCLRE1C variant with V-gene and J-gene trimming of TCR beta chains, and an independent cohort replicated the association. Correlated functional status among segregating V segments might be attributable to linkage disequilibrium, but an unknown experimental factor could not be ruled out. Most TCR sequences were seen in very few donors, while some public TCRs were found in many individuals.

From cysteine to phenylalanine, the CDR3 is 20 amino acids long. Of all the DNA, just the CDR3 is kept, 60 bases in frame from base 1. Based on the germline V gene, the CDR1 and CDR2 sequences are MNHNS and SASEGT. V has 2 bases trimmed and J has 1 base trimmed; junction bases matching no gene number 8. The clonotype comes from a man aged 25 to 40 in good health and CMV-seropositive. The source material was PBMCs. The chain is assembled from TRBV6-1 and TRBJ2-2; TRBD2 matches 15 bases in the middle. The CDR3 sequence is CASSEWPGLAGGLNTGELFF. The DNA sequence is given as TGTGCCAGCAGTGAATGGCCGGGACTAGCGGGAGGCCTGAACACCGGGGAGCTGTTTTTT.